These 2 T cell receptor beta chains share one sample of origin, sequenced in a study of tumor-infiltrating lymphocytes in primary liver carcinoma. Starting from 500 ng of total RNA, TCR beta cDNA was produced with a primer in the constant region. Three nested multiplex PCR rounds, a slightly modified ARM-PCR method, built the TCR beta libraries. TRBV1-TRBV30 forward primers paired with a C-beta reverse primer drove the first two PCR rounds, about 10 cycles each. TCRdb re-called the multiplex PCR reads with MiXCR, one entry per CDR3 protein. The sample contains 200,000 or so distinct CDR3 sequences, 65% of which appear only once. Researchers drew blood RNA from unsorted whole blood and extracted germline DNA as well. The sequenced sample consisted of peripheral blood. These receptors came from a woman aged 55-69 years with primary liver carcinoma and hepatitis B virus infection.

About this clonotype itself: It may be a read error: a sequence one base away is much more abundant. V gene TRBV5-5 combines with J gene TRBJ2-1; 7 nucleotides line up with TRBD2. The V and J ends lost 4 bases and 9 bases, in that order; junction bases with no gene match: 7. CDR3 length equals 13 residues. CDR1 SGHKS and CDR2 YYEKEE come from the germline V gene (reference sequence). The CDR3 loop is CASSPREVGEQFF. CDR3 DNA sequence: TGTGCCAGCAGCCCCCGGGAGGTGGGTGAGCAGTTCTTC. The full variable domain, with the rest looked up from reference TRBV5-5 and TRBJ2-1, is DAGVTQSPTHLIKTRGQQVTLRCSPISGHKSVSWYQQVLGQGPQFIFQYYEKEERGRGNFPDRFSARQFPNYSSELNVNALLLGDSALYLCASSPREVGEQFFGPGTRLTVL.

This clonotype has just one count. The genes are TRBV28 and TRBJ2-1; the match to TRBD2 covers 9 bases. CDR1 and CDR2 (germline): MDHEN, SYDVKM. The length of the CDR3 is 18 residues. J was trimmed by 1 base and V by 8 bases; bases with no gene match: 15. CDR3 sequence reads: CASHSFKASGKSYNEQFF. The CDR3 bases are TGTGCCAGCCACAGTTTCAAGGCTAGCGGGAAATCCTACAATGAGCAGTTCTTC.